This record concerns one T cell receptor (beta chain) sequence. The authors' processing: Scientists estimated how many nucleated cells there were by amplifying reference gene primers. The method was immunoSEQ multiplex PCR; TCRdb's version includes in-frame clones alone and lacks a portion of them. V and J calls and clone size are copied from that table; D and trimming were computed from the DNA. The data contain about 270,000 clones, 85% of them singletons. The data are from a study of blood T cell repertoires in COVID-19. Study context: The origin of the acute and convalescent COVID-19 samples was the United States, Italy and Spain. From T cells, B-cell-depleted T cells, or PBMCs came the material, which was cDNA or gDNA.

V lost 1 base to trimming and J lost 6 bases, with 9 bases between them. CDR3 size: 14 residues. Germline V gene data show CDR1 as LGHDT and CDR2 as YNNKEL (reference sequence). This rearrangement joins TRBV3-1 (or the pseudogene TRBV3-2) to TRBJ2-2, with D maybe TRBD2 (6 bases). The TCR comes from a human donor in a cohort sampled during active COVID-19. Sequencing was performed on peripheral blood. This CDR3 reads CASSQAGSSGELFF. CDR3 sequence (DNA): TGTGCCAGCAGCCAAGCCGGGAGTTCCGGGGAGCTGTTTTTT.